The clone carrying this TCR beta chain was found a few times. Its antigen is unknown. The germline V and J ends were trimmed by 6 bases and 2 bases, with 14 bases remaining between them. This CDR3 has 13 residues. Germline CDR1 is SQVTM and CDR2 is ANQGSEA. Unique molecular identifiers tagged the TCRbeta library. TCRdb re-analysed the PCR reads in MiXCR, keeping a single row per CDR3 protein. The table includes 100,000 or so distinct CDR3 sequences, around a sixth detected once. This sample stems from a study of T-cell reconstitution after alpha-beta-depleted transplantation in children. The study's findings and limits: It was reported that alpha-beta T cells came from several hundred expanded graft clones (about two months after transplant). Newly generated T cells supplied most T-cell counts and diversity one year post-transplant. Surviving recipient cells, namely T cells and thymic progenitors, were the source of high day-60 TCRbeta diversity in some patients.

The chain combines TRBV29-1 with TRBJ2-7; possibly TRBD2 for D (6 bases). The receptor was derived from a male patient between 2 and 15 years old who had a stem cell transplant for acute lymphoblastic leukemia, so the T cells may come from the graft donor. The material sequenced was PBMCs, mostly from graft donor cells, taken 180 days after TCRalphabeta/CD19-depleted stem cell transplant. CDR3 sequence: CSVTGRYTYEQYF. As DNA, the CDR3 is TGCAGCGTCACCGGGAGATACACCTACGAGCAGTACTTC.